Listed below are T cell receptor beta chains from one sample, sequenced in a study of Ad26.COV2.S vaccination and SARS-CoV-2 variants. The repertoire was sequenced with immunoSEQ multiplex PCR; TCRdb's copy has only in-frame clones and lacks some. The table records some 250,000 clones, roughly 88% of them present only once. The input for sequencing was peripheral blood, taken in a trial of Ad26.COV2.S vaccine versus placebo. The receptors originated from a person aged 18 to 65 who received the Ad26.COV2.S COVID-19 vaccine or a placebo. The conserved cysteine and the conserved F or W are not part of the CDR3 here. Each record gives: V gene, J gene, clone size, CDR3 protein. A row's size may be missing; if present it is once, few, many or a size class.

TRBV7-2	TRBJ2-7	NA	ASVFLAGLAYEQY
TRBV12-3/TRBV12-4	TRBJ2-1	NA	ASRPSYNEQF
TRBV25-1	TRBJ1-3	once	ASSALTGEAIY
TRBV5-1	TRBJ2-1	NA	ASSTVLAGGSYNEQF
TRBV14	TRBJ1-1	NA	ASTWGRNTEAF
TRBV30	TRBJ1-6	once	AWKGRRGLYNSPLH
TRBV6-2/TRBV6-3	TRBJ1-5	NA	ASSYSIAERSGNQPQH
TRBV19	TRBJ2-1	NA	ASAGSGYEQF
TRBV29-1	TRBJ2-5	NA	SAGGRETQY
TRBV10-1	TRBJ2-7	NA	ASSDEGPSGGEVGQY
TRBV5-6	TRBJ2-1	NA	ASSLWGAGEQF
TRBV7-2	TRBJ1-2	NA	ASSLADAGTGNYGYT
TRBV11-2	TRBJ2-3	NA	ASSSVGGSTDTQY
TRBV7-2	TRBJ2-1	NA	ASSPLAGPNHNEQF
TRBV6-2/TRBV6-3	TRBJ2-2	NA	ASSYSPPTHGELF
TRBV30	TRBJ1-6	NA	AWLAGQLNSPLH
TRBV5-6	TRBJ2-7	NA	ASSYRTGWVDEQY
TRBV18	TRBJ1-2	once	ASSTPSGPNYGYT
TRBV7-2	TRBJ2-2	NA	ASSLEYGAGELF
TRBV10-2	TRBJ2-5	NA	ASSKNVRVQETQY